The next 10 T cell receptor beta chains were all read from a single sample in a study of T cell responses to AZD1222 COVID-19 vaccine. Measured with immunoSEQ multiplex PCR; TCRdb has only the in-frame clones, and not every one. The repertoire holds about 140,000 clones, with 88% as singletons. Specimen: peripheral blood, collected 28 days after the second AZD1222 dose. The receptors were sampled from an adult who received the AZD1222 COVID-19 vaccine.

This clone was observed once. The chain links TRBV24-1 to TRBJ2-3; 16 bases agree with TRBD2. Germline V gene data show CDR1 as KGHDR and CDR2 as SFDVKD. Germline trimming cut 4 bases from V and 3 bases from J; bases unmatched to any gene: 3. This CDR3 contains 17 residues. As DNA, the CDR3 is TGTGCCACCAGTGACTCGGGACTAGCGGGGGGGACAGATACGCAGTATTTT. Translation: CATSDSGLAGGTDTQYF.

The chain carries TRBV28 and TRBJ1-5, with unresolved D. The CDR3 spans 13 residues. The germline V gene has CDR1 MDHEN and CDR2 SYDVKM. Trimming shortened V by 7 bases and J by 5 bases, and 12 bases separated the two germline ends. The CDR3 DNA is TGTGCCAGCAAGGAACGGATCGATCAGCCCCAGCATTTT. Protein sequence: CASKERIDQPQHF. The full variable domain, completed using reference TRBV28 and TRBJ1-5, is DVKVTQSSRYLVKRTGEKVFLECVQDMDHENMFWYRQDPGLGLRLIYFSYDVKMKEKGDIPEGYSVSREKKERFSLILESASTNQTSMYLCASKERIDQPQHFGDGTRLSIL.

The V call is TRBV9, the J call TRBJ1-6; maybe TRBD1 (5 bases). CDR3 size: 14 residues. V was clipped by 2 bases and J by 7 bases, with 10 bases between them. Germline CDR1 reads SGDLS; CDR2 reads YYNGEE. The CDR3 is CASSVSQGNSPLHF. The DNA for the CDR3 is TGTGCCAGCAGCGTGTCGCAGGGCAATTCACCCCTCCACTTT.

This sequence joins TRBV7-2 and TRBJ1-6; 8 nucleotides align to TRBD1. J gave up 10 bases and V 5 bases, and 7 bases lay outside the gene matches. The germline V gene encodes CDR1 SGHTA and CDR2 FQGNSA. This CDR3 contains 14 residues. In DNA form, the CDR3 reads TGTGCCAGCAGCACTGGACAGGGCAACTCACCCCTCCACTTT. This sequence encodes CASSTGQGNSPLHF.

The V and J genes are TRBV24-1 and TRBJ1-2; no reliable D call. The ends were cut back, 6 bases at V and 5 bases at J, with 9 bases in the middle. This CDR3 is built from 12 residues. CDR1 is KGHDR and CDR2 is SFDVKD in the germline V gene. The CDR3 nucleotides read TGTGCCACCAGTTTCGGGGATTATGGCTACACCTTC. This sequence encodes CATSFGDYGYTF.

The chain uses TRBV4-2 and TRBJ2-2; 7 bases align to TRBD1. Germline V gene sequence: CDR1 LGHNA, CDR2 YNFKEQ. The length of the CDR3 is 16 residues. The V gene end was trimmed by 1 base and the J gene end by 0 bases; junction bases not matched to a gene: 2. This chain's CDR3 is CASSQGTGANTGELFF. As DNA, the CDR3 is TGTGCCAGCAGCCAAGGGACAGGAGCGAACACCGGGGAGCTGTTTTTT.

This chain uses TRBV18 with TRBJ2-7; D possibly corresponds to TRBD1 (5 bases). Trimming removed 4 bases at V and 0 bases at J, with 19 bases between. The CDR3 sequence is 17 residues long. Germline V gene sequence: CDR1 KGHSH, CDR2 LQKENI. CDR3 coding DNA: TGTGCCAGCTCACTCAGGGAAGGAGATTTCAACTCCTACGAGCAGTACTTC. Amino acids: CASSLREGDFNSYEQYF.

The chain combines TRBV20-1 with TRBJ2-7; 8 bases are a match to TRBD2. The V and J ends lost 3 bases and 3 bases, in that order; junction bases with no gene match: 10. Germline CDR1 and CDR2: DFQATT and SNEGSKA (reference sequence). There are 15 residues in the CDR3. CDR3 amino acids: CSASLPSGGIYEQYF. DNA of the CDR3: TGCAGTGCTAGTCTGCCCAGCGGGGGTATCTACGAGCAGTACTTC.

The V and J genes are TRBV5-6 and TRBJ1-2, with D hard to call. The length of the CDR3 is 14 residues. CDR1 is SGHDT, CDR2 YYEEEE, per germline. Trimming stripped 4 bases from V and 0 bases from J, with 10 bases between. Here the CDR3 reads CASSRATPNYGYTF. The DNA of the CDR3 is TGTGCCAGCAGCCGGGCCACACCTAACTATGGCTACACCTTC. The full variable domain, rest sourced from reference TRBV5-6 and TRBJ1-2, is DAGVTQSPTHLIKTRGQQVTLRCSPKSGHDTVSWYQQALGQGPQFIFQYYEEEERQRGNFPDRFSGHQFPNYSSELNVNALLLGDSALYLCASSRATPNYGYTFGSGTRLTVV.

The sample holds one count of this clone. The chain carries TRBV2 and TRBJ1-4, with D possibly matching TRBD1 (5 bases). The V gene's germline CDR1 is SNHLY and CDR2 FYNNEI. Deletions cut 7 bases from V and 3 bases from J, with 9 bases between. The CDR3 length is 13 residues. The CDR3 here is CASTGGANEKLFF. The CDR3 nucleotides read TGTGCCAGCACCGGGGGTGCTAATGAAAAACTGTTTTTT.